This TCR beta chain was captured in a study of shared clonotypes between healthy human individuals. About the study: Each donor's CD8 memory used one plate, CD8 naive two, each CD4 subset three.

The germline gives CDR1 KGHSH, CDR2 LQKENI. V gave up 1 base and J gave up 5 bases, with 12 bases separating them. The CDR3 has 15 residues. TCRdb's copy holds only in-frame clones and misses some; the assay was immunoSEQ multiplex PCR. The sample contains about 2.4 million clones, roughly 93% of which appear only once. Note on this clone: Its target is unknown.

Points from the study as a whole: Sequencing depth was a factor that was expected to affect clonotype sharing among donors. The naive CD4 repertoires of a handful of donors were compared, and approximately 5% of clonotypes were shared. Investigators collected only blood, and repertoires in tissues likely differ.

This chain joins TRBV18 and TRBJ1-5, with a tentative D call TRBD1 (5 bases). The sample comprised naive CD4+ T cells from PBMCs. As to subset: CD45RA+ positively selected. The sequence derives from a man in his late teens or twenties in good health. Some clones in this sample may be carry-over from other donors' samples. Here the CDR3 DNA reads TGTGCCAGCTCACCACGGGGGACTTCGGATCAGCCCCAGCATTTT. This translates into CASSPRGTSDQPQHF.